This entry features one T cell receptor beta chain sequence. This entry belongs to a study of Ad26.COV2.S vaccination and SARS-CoV-2 variants. Study background: Once or twice, 56 days apart, Ad26.COV2.S was delivered intramuscularly.

Generated by immunoSEQ multiplex PCR, the TCRdb table keeps only in-frame clones and is missing some. The table has about 400,000 clones, around 92% seen once. The V and J ends lost 2 bases and 7 bases, in that order; junction bases with no gene match: 12. Per the germline V gene, CDR1 is MGHRA and CDR2 is YSYEKL. This CDR3 spans 17 amino acids. The treatment denotes: about 20 received Ad26.COV2.S at low or high dose, single or two shots; roughly five received placebo; per-sample allocation not given. Sampling occurred on day 63 after the first vaccine or placebo injection. The vaccine antigen was prefusion-stabilized Wuhan SARS-CoV-2 spike.

The source material was peripheral blood, sampled in a trial of Ad26.COV2.S vaccine versus placebo. The sequence was obtained from a person between 18 and 60 years old who received the Ad26.COV2.S COVID-19 vaccine or a placebo. The chain has TRBV4-1 and TRBJ1-5; TRBD1 matches 9 bases. The CDR3 sequence is CASSQLGQGALYQPQHF. CDR3 DNA: TGCGCCAGCAGCCAACTGGGACAGGGAGCGTTGTACCAGCCCCAGCATTTT.